Listed below are T cell receptor beta chains from one sample, sequenced in a study of blood T cell repertoires in COVID-19. The assay was immunoSEQ multiplex PCR, and TCRdb's table has in-frame clones only and misses some. The sample yields 99,000 or so clones, roughly 90% seen once. Material: peripheral blood. The receptor set was obtained from a human donor in a cohort sampled during active COVID-19. CDR3s include the opening cysteine and the closing phenylalanine or tryptophan. The D gene is left open where the match is weak. Not every row has a clone size; where given, it reads once, few, many or a size class.

>TRBJ2-3|NA|TRBV28|NA
CAWRAGLAGDTQYF
TGTGCGTGGCGGGCGGGGCTCGCTGGAGATACGCAGTATTTT
>TRBJ2-7|TRBD1|TRBV6-2/TRBV6-3|NA
CASSSIRTGVSYEQYF
TGTGCCAGCAGTTCGATAAGGACAGGGGTCTCCTACGAGCAGTACTTC
>TRBJ2-7|TRBD1|TRBV15|NA
CATSRQDRGSEEQYF
TGTGCCACCAGCAGGCAAGACAGGGGATCGGAAGAGCAGTACTTC
>TRBJ1-6|TRBD1|TRBV4-2|NA
CASSLPPTGQVNSPLHF
TGTGCCAGCAGCCTTCCCCCAACGGGACAGGTCAATTCACCCCTCCACTTT
>TRBJ2-7|NA|TRBV27|NA
CASSLYASSYEQYF
TGTGCCAGCAGTTTATACGCCAGCTCCTACGAGCAGTACTTC
>TRBJ2-5|TRBD2|TRBV30|few
CAWSVGLAGEETQYF
TGTGCCTGGAGTGTAGGACTAGCGGGAGAAGAGACCCAGTACTTC
>TRBJ1-1|NA|TRBV15|NA
CATKRAGTEAFF
TGTGCCACCAAGCGGGCGGGGACTGAAGCTTTCTTT
>TRBJ1-2|NA|TRBV15|NA
CATSPNYPKTRIGYTF
TGTGCCACCAGTCCGAACTATCCAAAGACCCGGATTGGCTACACCTTC
>TRBJ2-4|NA|TRBV10-1|NA
CASSEQTGTLRQYF
TGCGCCAGCAGTGAGCAAACCGGGACACTTAGGCAGTACTTC
>TRBJ2-1|TRBD2|TRBV7-9|NA
CASSAPLAGEVNEQFF
TGTGCCAGCAGCGCCCCTCTAGCGGGGGAGGTCAATGAGCAGTTCTTC
>TRBJ2-2|NA|TRBV2|NA
CASSVGRSLGGELFF
TGTGCCAGCAGTGTGGGGCGGAGCCTTGGCGGGGAGCTGTTTTTT
>TRBJ1-2|NA|TRBV5-4|NA
CASSLWGGESRYGYTF
TGTGCCAGCAGCTTGTGGGGAGGGGAGTCCCGCTATGGCTACACCTTC
>TRBJ1-2|NA|TRBV6-2/TRBV6-3|NA
CASSLIQKQGYGYTF
TGTGCCAGCAGTTTGATCCAGAAACAGGGTTACGGCTACACCTTC
>TRBJ2-7|NA|TRBV19|few
CASQHAQGSYEQYF
TGTGCCAGCCAACATGCCCAGGGTTCCTACGAGCAGTACTTC
>TRBJ1-1|NA|TRBV28|once
CASSRTDLNTEAFF
TGTGCCAGCAGCCGGACAGATTTGAACACTGAAGCTTTCTTT
>TRBJ2-2|TRBD1|TRBV7-2|NA
CASSPAQTGRTTGELFF
TGTGCCAGCAGTCCCGCCCAGACAGGGAGAACCACCGGGGAGCTGTTTTTT
>TRBJ2-7|TRBD1|TRBV28|NA
CASSPSRGLGSYEQYF
TGTGCCAGCAGCCCTTCCAGGGGGCTAGGATCCTACGAGCAGTACTTC
>TRBJ1-2|NA|TRBV28|NA
CASSSNRSPHGGYTF
TGTGCCAGCAGTTCAAACCGTAGCCCCCATGGAGGCTACACCTTC
>TRBJ2-3|TRBD2|TRBV19|NA
CASSIEGLKGRHTQYF
TGTGCCAGTAGTATAGAGGGACTAAAGGGGAGACATACGCAGTATTTT
>TRBJ2-2|NA|TRBV2|NA
CASSDPRFQLGNTGELFF
TGTGCCAGCAGTGACCCCAGGTTTCAGCTGGGGAACACCGGGGAGCTGTTTTTT
>TRBJ1-1|NA|TRBV7-9|NA
CASAPAGTEAFF
TGTGCCAGCGCCCCCGCGGGCACTGAAGCTTTCTTT
>TRBJ1-1|TRBD1|TRBV6-2/TRBV6-3|NA
CASSYSMVVGGEVAFF
TGTGCCAGCAGTTACTCGATGGTAGTAGGGGGCGAAGTGGCTTTCTTT
>TRBJ2-3|NA|TRBV7-9|NA
CASSPILGGTDTQYF
TGTGCCAGCAGCCCTATCCTAGGGGGCACAGATACGCAGTATTTT
>TRBJ2-5|NA|TRBV5-4|once
CASSLETGNQETQYF
TGTGCCAGCAGCTTGGAGACAGGCAACCAAGAGACCCAGTACTTC
>TRBJ2-7|TRBD1|TRBV7-8|NA
CASSQKDGQGWFGQYF
TGTGCCAGCAGCCAGAAAGACGGACAGGGATGGTTTGGGCAGTACTTC
>TRBJ2-1|TRBD2|TRBV19|NA
CASTLAGSAYNEQFF
TGTGCCAGTACCCTAGCGGGGAGCGCATACAATGAGCAGTTCTTC
>TRBJ2-1|NA|TRBV27|NA
CASSLGLVLNEQFF
TGTGCCAGCAGTTTGGGGCTAGTGCTCAATGAGCAGTTCTTC
>TRBJ2-1|TRBD1|TRBV24-1|once
CATEQGSSVYPYNEQFF
TGTGCCACAGAACAGGGGTCCTCGGTCTATCCCTACAATGAGCAGTTCTTC
>TRBJ2-1|NA|TRBV4-2|NA
CASSQSDDKYNEQFF
TGTGCCAGCAGCCAATCAGACGACAAGTACAATGAGCAGTTCTTC
>TRBJ1-1|NA|TRBV6-5|NA
CASRTGGLTFF
TGTGCCAGCAGGACCGGGGGACTGACTTTCTTT
>TRBJ2-2|NA|TRBV19|NA
CASSEGTGELFF
TGTGCCAGCTCGGAGGGTACCGGGGAGCTGTTTTTT
>TRBJ1-5|NA|TRBV19|NA
CASSSAPENQPQHF
TGTGCCAGTAGTAGCGCACCGGAGAATCAGCCCCAGCATTTT
>TRBJ2-1|NA|TRBV4-2|NA
CASAPRPYNEQFF
TGTGCCAGCGCCCCCAGGCCCTACAATGAGCAGTTCTTC
>TRBJ2-7|NA|TRBV29-1|NA
CSVEPSVSSYEQYF
TGCAGCGTTGAACCCAGTGTAAGCTCCTACGAGCAGTACTTC
>TRBJ2-3|TRBD2|TRBV10-3|NA
CAISELAGETDTQYF
TGTGCCATCAGTGAGTTAGCGGGGGAGACAGATACGCAGTATTTT
>TRBJ2-1|NA|TRBV7-9|NA
CASSYDPGSSYNEQFF
TGTGCCAGCAGCTATGATCCCGGTAGCTCCTACAATGAGCAGTTCTTC
>TRBJ1-5|NA|TRBV2|NA
CASSVRQAVQPQHF
TGTGCCAGCAGCGTAAGACAAGCAGTCCAGCCCCAGCATTTT
>TRBJ2-2|TRBD2|TRBV29-1|NA
CSVRRGANTGELFF
TGCAGCGTTCGGCGGGGGGCAAACACCGGGGAGCTGTTTTTT
>TRBJ2-1|TRBD2|TRBV9|NA
CASSAQPRGEQFF
TGTGCCAGCAGCGCTCAACCGCGGGGGGAGCAGTTCTTC
>TRBJ2-3|TRBD2|TRBV10-3|NA
CAISAELAGGTRTDTQYF
TGTGCCATCAGTGCCGAACTAGCGGGGGGGACCCGCACAGATACGCAGTATTTT
>TRBJ2-3|NA|TRBV4-1|NA
CASSPSAGLTDTQYF
TGCGCCAGCAGCCCCTCGGCAGGGTTAACAGATACGCAGTATTTT
>TRBJ1-2|TRBD1|TRBV19|NA
CASSMTGSFYGYTF
TGTGCCAGTAGTATGACAGGGAGCTTCTATGGCTACACCTTC
>TRBJ2-7|NA|TRBV5-1|NA
CASSSGTVSYEQYF
TGCGCCAGCAGCAGCGGAACAGTATCCTACGAGCAGTACTTC
>TRBJ2-3|TRBD2|TRBV7-6|NA
CASSPRLAEGGTDTQYF
TGTGCCAGCAGCCCCCGACTAGCGGAAGGGGGGACAGATACGCAGTATTTT
>TRBJ1-2|NA|TRBV27|NA
CASSFIRGSGYTF
TGTGCCAGCAGTTTTATCAGGGGAAGCGGCTACACCTTC
>TRBJ2-5|NA|TRBV5-4|NA
CASSLTRGPSGTQYF
TGTGCCAGCAGCCTAACGCGGGGGCCGTCAGGGACCCAGTACTTC
>TRBJ1-1|TRBD1|TRBV2|NA
CASKFGWTGLNTEAFF
TGTGCCAGCAAGTTTGGTTGGACAGGCTTGAACACTGAAGCTTTCTTT
>TRBJ2-7|NA|TRBV5-1|NA
CASSLRSSVSYEQYF
TGCGCCAGCAGCTTGCGATCTAGCGTCTCCTACGAGCAGTACTTC
>TRBJ1-6|NA|TRBV28|NA
CAGGDLGSYNSPLHF
TGTGCCGGGGGGGACCTCGGGTCCTATAATTCACCCCTCCACTTT
>TRBJ2-3|TRBD2|TRBV9|NA
CASSVFGTSGSGSTDTQYF
TGTGCCAGCAGCGTATTTGGGACTAGCGGGAGTGGAAGCACAGATACGCAGTATTTT
>TRBJ2-4|NA|TRBV2|NA
CASSETELAKNIQYF
TGTGCCAGCAGTGAGACAGAATTAGCCAAAAACATTCAGTACTTC
>TRBJ2-1|TRBD2|TRBV18|NA
CASAAAGLEVREQFF
TGTGCCAGCGCCGCCGCGGGACTAGAGGTTCGTGAGCAGTTCTTC
>TRBJ2-2|NA|TRBV25-1|few
CASSWGLPTGELFF
TGTGCCAGCAGTTGGGGACTCCCCACCGGGGAGCTGTTTTTT